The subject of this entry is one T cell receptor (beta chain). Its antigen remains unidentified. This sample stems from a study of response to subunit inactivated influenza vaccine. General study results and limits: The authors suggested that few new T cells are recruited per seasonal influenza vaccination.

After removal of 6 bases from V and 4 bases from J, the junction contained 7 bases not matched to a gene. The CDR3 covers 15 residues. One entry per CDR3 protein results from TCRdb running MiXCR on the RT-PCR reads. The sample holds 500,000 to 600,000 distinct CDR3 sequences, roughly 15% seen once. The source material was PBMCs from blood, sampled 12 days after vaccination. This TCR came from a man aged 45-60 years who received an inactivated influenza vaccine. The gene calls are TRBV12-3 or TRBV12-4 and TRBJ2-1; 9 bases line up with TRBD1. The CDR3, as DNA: TGTGCCAGCAGAGTAGACAGGGGGTATTACAATGAGCAGTTCTTC. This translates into CASRVDRGYYNEQFF.